This T cell receptor (beta chain) appears in the sequencing data of a study of CD8+ T cells in alopecia areata. Overall study findings and caveats: The study found TCR sharing across patients less clear than in mice, possibly for HLA reasons.

Extraction and reverse transcription of RNA yielded cDNA as the sequencing template. Produced via immunoSEQ multiplex PCR; TCRdb's table is partial and in-frame only. The sample carries 30,000 to 40,000 clones, 45% to 55% recorded once. In a group of four to six patients, CD4+ cells were sorted into CD25+CD127- cells. Using a FACSAria, the CD4+ and CD8+ T cells were sorted from the PBMCs. Trimming removed 1 base from V and 7 bases from J, with 11 bases in between. CDR1 and CDR2 (germline): WNHNN, SYGVQD (reference sequence). This CDR3 has 14 residues. Details on this clone: The target antigen is unknown.

This rearrangement joins TRBV10-1 to TRBJ2-1; tentative D call: TRBD2 (6 bases). The sequencing input was CD4+ Tregs sorted from blood. The sequence derives from a human donor with alopecia areata. DNA of the CDR3: TGCGCCAGCAGTGAGTACGGGACTCCGAATGAGCAGTTCTTC. Encoded protein: CASSEYGTPNEQFF.